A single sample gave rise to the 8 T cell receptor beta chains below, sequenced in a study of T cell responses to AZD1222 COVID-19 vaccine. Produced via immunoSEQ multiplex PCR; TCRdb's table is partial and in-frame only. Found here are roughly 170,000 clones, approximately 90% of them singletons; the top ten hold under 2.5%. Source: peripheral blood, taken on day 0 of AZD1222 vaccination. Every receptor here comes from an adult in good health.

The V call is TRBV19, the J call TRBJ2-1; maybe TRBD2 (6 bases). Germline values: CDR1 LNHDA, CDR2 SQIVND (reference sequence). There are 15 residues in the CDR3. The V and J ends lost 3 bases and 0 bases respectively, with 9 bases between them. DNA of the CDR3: TGTGCCAGTAGTATGGGGCGGGGCTCCTACAATGAGCAGTTCTTC. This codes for CASSMGRGSYNEQFF.

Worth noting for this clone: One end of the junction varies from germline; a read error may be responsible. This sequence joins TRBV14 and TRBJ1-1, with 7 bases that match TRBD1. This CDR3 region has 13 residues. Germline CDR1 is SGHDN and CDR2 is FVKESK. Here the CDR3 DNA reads TGTGCCAGCAGCCGACTAGACTTACAGGGGCCCGAATTT. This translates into CASSRLDLQGPEF.

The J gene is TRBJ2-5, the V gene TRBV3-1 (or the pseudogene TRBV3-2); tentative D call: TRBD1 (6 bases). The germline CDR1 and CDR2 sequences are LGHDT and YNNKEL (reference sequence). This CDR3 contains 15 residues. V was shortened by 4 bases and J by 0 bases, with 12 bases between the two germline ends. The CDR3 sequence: CASSRHYRDQETQYF. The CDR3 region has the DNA TGTGCCAGCAGCCGACATTACAGGGACCAAGAGACCCAGTACTTC.

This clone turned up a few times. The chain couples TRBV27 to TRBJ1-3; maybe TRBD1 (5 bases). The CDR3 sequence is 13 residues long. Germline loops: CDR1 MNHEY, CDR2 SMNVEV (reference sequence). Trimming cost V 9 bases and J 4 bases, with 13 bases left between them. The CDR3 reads CASSTGDGNTIYF. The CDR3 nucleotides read TGTGCCAGTAGTACGGGGGACGGAAACACCATATATTTT.

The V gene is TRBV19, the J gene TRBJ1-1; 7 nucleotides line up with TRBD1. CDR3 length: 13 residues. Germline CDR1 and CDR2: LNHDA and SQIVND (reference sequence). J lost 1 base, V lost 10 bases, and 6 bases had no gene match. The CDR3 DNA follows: TGTGCCACAACCAGGGGGGAGAACACTGAAGCTTTCTTT. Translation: CATTRGENTEAFF.

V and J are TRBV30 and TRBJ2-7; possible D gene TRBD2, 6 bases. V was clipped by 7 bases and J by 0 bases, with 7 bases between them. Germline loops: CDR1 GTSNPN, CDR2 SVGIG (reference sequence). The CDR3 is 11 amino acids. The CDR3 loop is CASGGSYEQYF. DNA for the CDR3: TGTGCCTCCGGGGGCTCCTACGAGCAGTACTTC.

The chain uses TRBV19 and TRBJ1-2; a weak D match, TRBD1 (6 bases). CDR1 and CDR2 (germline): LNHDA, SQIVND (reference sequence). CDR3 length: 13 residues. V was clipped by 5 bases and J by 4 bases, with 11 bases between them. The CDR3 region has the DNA TGTGCCAGTAGTCGGGGGCAGGTCTATGGCTACACCTTC. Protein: CASSRGQVYGYTF. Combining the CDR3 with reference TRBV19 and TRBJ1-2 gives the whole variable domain DGGITQSPKYLFRKEGQNVTLSCEQNLNHDAMYWYRQDPGQGLRLIYYSQIVNDFQKGDIAEGYSVSREKKESFPLTVTSAQKNPTAFYLCASSRGQVYGYTFGSGTRLTVV.

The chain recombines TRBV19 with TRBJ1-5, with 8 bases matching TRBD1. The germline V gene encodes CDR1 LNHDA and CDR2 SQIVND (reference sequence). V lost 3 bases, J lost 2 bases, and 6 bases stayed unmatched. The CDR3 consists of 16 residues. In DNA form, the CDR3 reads TGTGCCAGTAGTATCTCAGGGGGCGACCGCAATCAGCCCCAGCATTTT. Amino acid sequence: CASSISGGDRNQPQHF.